Listed below are T cell receptor beta chains from one sample, sequenced in a study of blood T cells in healthy people across ages. TCRdb passed the 5' RACE reads through MiXCR, listing each CDR3 protein once. Here the sample spans some 560,000 distinct CDR3 sequences, about a quarter being singletons. The sample was also reused in another study, on T cells of mothers and their children.

The sample comprised blood. These TCRs come from a boy aged 2-15 years in good health. CDR3s include the opening cysteine and the closing phenylalanine or tryptophan. D genes are given only for firm matches. Expanded clones are given a class, and other clones once, few, many or no size at all.

size	V	D	J	CDR3	DNA
few	TRBV29-1	.	TRBJ2-5	CSIAGTGTQYF	TGCAGCATTGCGGGGACGGGGACCCAGTACTTC
.	TRBV15	.	TRBJ2-7	CATSGGLPDEQYF	TGTGCCACCAGCGGCGGACTACCGGACGAGCAGTACTTC
.	TRBV7-3	TRBD2	TRBJ2-3	CASPRAGGTDTQYF	TGTGCCAGCCCCAGGGCGGGGGGCACAGATACGCAGTATTTT
few	TRBV5-1	TRBD2	TRBJ2-2	CASSLWASGNTGELFF	TGCGCCAGCAGCTTGTGGGCTAGCGGAAACACCGGGGAGCTGTTTTTT
many	TRBV9	.	TRBJ2-5	CASSVNLREGETQYF	TGTGCCAGCAGCGTAAATCTGAGGGAAGGAGAGACCCAGTACTTC
once	TRBV7-9	.	TRBJ2-3	CASGGAITDTQYF	TGTGCCAGCGGGGGGGCCATCACAGATACGCAGTATTTT
.	TRBV7-6	.	TRBJ2-1	CASSLGSSAYNEQFF	TGTGCCAGCAGCTTAGGGAGTTCCGCCTACAATGAGCAGTTCTTC
.	TRBV12-3/TRBV12-4	TRBD2	TRBJ2-1	CASSRTSGTYEQFF	TGTGCCAGCAGTCGGACTAGCGGGACGTATGAGCAGTTCTTC
.	TRBV18	TRBD1	TRBJ2-7	CAVITGAYEQYF	TGTGCCGTAATTACAGGGGCCTACGAGCAGTACTTC
few	TRBV11-2	.	TRBJ2-1	CASSFEVGEQFF	TGTGCCAGCAGCTTTGAGGTCGGTGAGCAGTTCTTC
.	TRBV11-2	TRBD2	TRBJ2-1	CASSTNPLAGYTYNEQFF	TGTGCCAGCAGCACAAACCCACTAGCGGGTTACACCTACAATGAGCAGTTCTTC
few	TRBV7-6	.	TRBJ2-1	CASSLEEGTEQFF	TGTGCTAGCAGCTTAGAGGAGGGAACTGAGCAGTTCTTC
.	TRBV7-9	TRBD1	TRBJ1-3	CASSLRQGTAGNTIYF	TGTGCCAGCAGCTTGAGACAGGGGACCGCTGGAAACACCATATATTTT
.	TRBV20-1	.	TRBJ1-5	CSARAPTGSQPQHF	TGCAGTGCTAGAGCGCCAACAGGGAGTCAGCCCCAGCATTTT
.	TRBV3-1	.	TRBJ2-5	CASSRSVPMQYF	TGTGCCAGCAGCCGGTCTGTTCCGATGCAGTACTTC
.	TRBV6-6	.	TRBJ1-1	CAGSYGPNTEAFF	TGTGCCGGCAGTTACGGCCCGAACACTGAAGCTTTCTTT
.	TRBV7-6	.	TRBJ2-2	CASSLEPVWRELFF	TGTGCCAGCAGCTTAGAACCCGTCTGGCGGGAGCTGTTTTTT
.	TRBV6-5	.	TRBJ1-2	CASRAGWPSYGYTF	TGTGCCAGCAGAGCAGGGTGGCCATCATATGGCTACACCTTC
few	TRBV20-1	.	TRBJ2-5	CSAPLSGTQYF	TGCAGTGCTCCACTATCGGGGACCCAGTACTTC
few	TRBV27	TRBD1	TRBJ2-1	CASSSGQNPEQFF	TGTGCCAGCAGCTCGGGACAGAACCCTGAGCAGTTCTTC
many	TRBV12-3/TRBV12-4	.	TRBJ1-2	CASSLGYGYTF	TGTGCCAGCAGCTTAGGGTATGGCTACACCTTC
.	TRBV6-2/TRBV6-3	.	TRBJ1-2	CASSYSARVDYTF	TGTGCCAGCAGTTACTCGGCCAGAGTTGACTACACCTTC
few	TRBV6-5	.	TRBJ2-1	CASTLGNEQFF	TGTGCCAGCACCCTTGGGAATGAGCAGTTCTTC
few	TRBV4-3	.	TRBJ2-7	CASSQDVQSTYEQYF	TGCGCCAGCAGCCAAGATGTCCAGTCAACCTACGAGCAGTACTTC
.	TRBV27	.	TRBJ1-1	CASSFKSANTEAFF	TGTGCCAGCAGTTTTAAAAGTGCGAACACTGAAGCTTTCTTT
few	TRBV2	.	TRBJ2-1	CASIVGRNEQFF	TGTGCCAGCATCGTTGGAAGGAATGAGCAGTTCTTC
few	TRBV27	TRBD2	TRBJ2-7	CASSLSSPSAGGPYEQYF	TGTGCCAGCAGTTTAAGTAGCCCTTCAGCGGGAGGACCCTACGAGCAGTACTTC
.	TRBV7-3	.	TRBJ2-2	CASSSSQNDHGELFF	TGTGCCAGCAGCTCCTCCCAAAACGATCACGGGGAGCTGTTTTTT
few	TRBV29-1	TRBD2	TRBJ2-7	CSFRSGSTSYEQYF	TGCAGCTTCCGTAGCGGGTCTACCTCCTACGAGCAGTACTTC
.	TRBV3-1	.	TRBJ2-7	CASSRSRSAYYEQYF	TGTGCCAGCAGCCGTTCCCGTAGCGCCTACTACGAGCAGTACTTC
.	TRBV27	.	TRBJ2-2	CASERSGELFF	TGTGCCAGTGAACGTTCCGGGGAGCTGTTTTTT